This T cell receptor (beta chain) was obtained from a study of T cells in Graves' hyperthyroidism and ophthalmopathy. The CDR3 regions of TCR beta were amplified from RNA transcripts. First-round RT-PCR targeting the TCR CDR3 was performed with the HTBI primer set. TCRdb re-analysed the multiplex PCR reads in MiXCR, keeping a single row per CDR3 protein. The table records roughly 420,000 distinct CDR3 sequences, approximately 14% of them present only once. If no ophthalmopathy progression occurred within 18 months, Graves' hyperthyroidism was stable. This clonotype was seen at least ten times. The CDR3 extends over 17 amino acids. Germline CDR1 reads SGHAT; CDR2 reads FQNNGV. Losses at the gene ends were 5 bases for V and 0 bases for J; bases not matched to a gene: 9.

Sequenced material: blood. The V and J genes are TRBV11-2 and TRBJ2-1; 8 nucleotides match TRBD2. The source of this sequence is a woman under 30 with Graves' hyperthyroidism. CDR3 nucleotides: TGTGCCAGCAGCAAACGGGCCGGGACTAGCTCCTACAATGAGCAGTTCTTC. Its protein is CASSKRAGTSSYNEQFF.